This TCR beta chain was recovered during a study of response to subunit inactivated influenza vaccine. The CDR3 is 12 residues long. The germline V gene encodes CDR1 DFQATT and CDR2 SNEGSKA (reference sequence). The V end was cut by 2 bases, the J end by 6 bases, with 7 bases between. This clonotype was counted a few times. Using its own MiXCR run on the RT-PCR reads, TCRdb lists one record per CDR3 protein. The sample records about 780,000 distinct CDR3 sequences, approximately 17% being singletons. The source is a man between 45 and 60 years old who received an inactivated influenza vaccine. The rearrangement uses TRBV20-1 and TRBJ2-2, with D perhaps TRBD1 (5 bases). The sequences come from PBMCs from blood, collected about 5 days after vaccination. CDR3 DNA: TGCAGTGCTAGACCAGGGCCCGGGGAGCTGTTTTTT. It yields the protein CSARPGPGELFF.